This TCR beta chain was found in a study of T cell responses to AZD1222 COVID-19 vaccine. Broader study findings: Nearly half of spike-specific TCRs reportedly target unmutated variant regions. Spike-specific TCR depth and breadth grew after two AZD1222 doses. Vaccine-associated CD4 TCRs spanned spike, dominant at 160-218 and 743-854.

Concerning this clone: What it recognizes is unknown.

Some clones are missing from TCRdb's copy, which holds only in-frame ones; the method was immunoSEQ multiplex PCR. The profile shows 99,000 or so clones, roughly 89% of them singletons. Researchers grouped second doses given at about 4 or about 12 weeks into one pool. In germline, CDR1 is MNHNY, CDR2 SVGAGI (reference sequence). J lost 7 bases, V lost 8 bases, and 2 bases had no gene match. The CDR3 has 13 residues. The rearrangement joins TRBV6-6 to TRBJ1-6, with 10 nucleotides matching TRBD1. The source material was peripheral blood, sampled 28 days after the second AZD1222 dose. The TCR originated in an adult who received the AZD1222 COVID-19 vaccine. The CDR3: CASLDRGNSPLHF. CDR3 DNA sequence: TGTGCCAGCCTGGACAGGGGGAATTCACCCCTCCACTTT.